A single T cell receptor beta chain is shown here with its context. This sample is drawn from a study of CD8+ T cells in alopecia areata. Sequencing used cDNA as its template, made by extracting RNA and reverse transcribing it. The assay was immunoSEQ multiplex PCR, and TCRdb's table has in-frame clones only and misses some. The table includes 90,000 to 100,000 clones, roughly two fifths detected once. Trimming removed 8 bases at V and 2 bases at J, with 20 bases between. CDR1 is SQVTM, CDR2 ANQGSEA, per germline. The CDR3 length is 15 residues. The source of this sequence is a human donor with alopecia areata. The chain employs TRBV29-1 and TRBJ2-3, with unresolved D. The sample was CD4+ T cells sorted from blood. CDR3 sequence reads: CSSLYQTLYTDTQYF. CDR3 in DNA: TGCAGCTCCCTATACCAAACTTTATACACAGATACGCAGTATTTT.